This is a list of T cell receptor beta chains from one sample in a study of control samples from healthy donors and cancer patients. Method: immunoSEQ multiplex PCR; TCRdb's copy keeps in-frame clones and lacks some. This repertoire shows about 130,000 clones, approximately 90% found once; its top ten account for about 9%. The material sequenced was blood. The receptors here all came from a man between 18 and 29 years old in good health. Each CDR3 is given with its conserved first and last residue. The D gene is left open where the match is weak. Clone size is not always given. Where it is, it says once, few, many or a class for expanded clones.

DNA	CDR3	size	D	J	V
TGTGCTAGTGGTTTGGGACAGGGGGCCGAGCAGTACTTC	CASGLGQGAEQYF	NA	TRBD1	TRBJ2-7	TRBV12-5
TGTGCCAGCAGTTACGCCCCGGGGACCCAGTACTTC	CASSYAPGTQYF	NA	NA	TRBJ2-5	TRBV6-6
TGCGCCAGCAGCTTGGCGACCGGGACAGGGTGGAATTCACCCCTCCACTTT	CASSLATGTGWNSPLHF	few	TRBD1	TRBJ1-6	TRBV5-1
TGTGCCAGCACCGGACAGGGCATTTTGAATTCACCCCTCCACTTT	CASTGQGILNSPLHF	NA	TRBD1	TRBJ1-6	TRBV27
TGTGCCAGCAGTGACGAACAGGGGCCAAACACTGAAGCTTTCTTT	CASSDEQGPNTEAFF	NA	TRBD1	TRBJ1-1	TRBV2
TGTGCCAGCAGCCGGGACAGTTCCTCTGGAAACACCATATATTTT	CASSRDSSSGNTIYF	NA	TRBD1	TRBJ1-3	TRBV7-9
TGTGCCAGCAGCTCCCGGGGGGCCGGGCTAACCGGGGAGCTGTTTTTT	CASSSRGAGLTGELFF	NA	NA	TRBJ2-2	TRBV11-3
TGTGCCAGCAGCTTTACAGAAAACTATGGCTACACCTTC	CASSFTENYGYTF	NA	NA	TRBJ1-2	TRBV7-9
TGTGCCATCAGTGAGTCCTCGGACAGGGCCGGCGGGGAGCTGTTTTTT	CAISESSDRAGGELFF	NA	TRBD1	TRBJ2-2	TRBV10-3
TGTGCCAGCTCCCAGATTCCGGGACAGGGGGTTTCTGGGGCCAACGTCCTGACTTTC	CASSQIPGQGVSGANVLTF	NA	TRBD1	TRBJ2-6	TRBV18
TGCAGTGGCCTAACAGGGGACATTCAGTACTTC	CSGLTGDIQYF	NA	TRBD1	TRBJ2-4	TRBV20-1
TGTGCCAGCAGCGCAGGCAATTCACCCCTCCACTTT	CASSAGNSPLHF	NA	NA	TRBJ1-6	TRBV6-5
TGTGCCAGCTCACAAGATCTCGGGACAGGGTTCTGGGATGAGCAGTTCTTC	CASSQDLGTGFWDEQFF	once	TRBD1	TRBJ2-1	TRBV18
TGCGCCAGCAGGTCGGGTCCGGGCCCTGGAAACACCATATATTTT	CASRSGPGPGNTIYF	NA	NA	TRBJ1-3	TRBV10-2
TGTGCCACCAGCGTCCGGGACTTTTACAATGAGCAGTTCTTC	CATSVRDFYNEQFF	NA	NA	TRBJ2-1	TRBV15
TGTGCCAGCAGCTTAGGACTAGCGGGGGGGAGCAATGAGCAGTTCTTC	CASSLGLAGGSNEQFF	NA	TRBD2	TRBJ2-1	TRBV7-9
TGTGCCAGCAGTCTCAACAGGGTTCAGGAGACCCAGTACTTC	CASSLNRVQETQYF	NA	NA	TRBJ2-5	TRBV27
TGTGCCAGCAGTGAAGGGTCAGGGGGCACTGAAGCTTTCTTT	CASSEGSGGTEAFF	NA	TRBD1	TRBJ1-1	TRBV6-1